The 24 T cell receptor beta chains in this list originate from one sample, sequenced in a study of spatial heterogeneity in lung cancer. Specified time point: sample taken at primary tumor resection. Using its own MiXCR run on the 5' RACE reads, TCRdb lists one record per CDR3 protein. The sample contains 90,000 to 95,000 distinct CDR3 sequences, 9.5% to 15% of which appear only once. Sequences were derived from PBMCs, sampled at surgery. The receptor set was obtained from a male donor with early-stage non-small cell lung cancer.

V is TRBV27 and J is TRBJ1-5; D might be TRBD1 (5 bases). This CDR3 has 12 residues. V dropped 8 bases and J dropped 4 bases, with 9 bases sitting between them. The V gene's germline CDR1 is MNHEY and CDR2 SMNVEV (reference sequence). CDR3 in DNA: TGTGCCAGCGGAAACAGGAATCAGCCCCAGCATTTT. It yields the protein CASGNRNQPQHF.

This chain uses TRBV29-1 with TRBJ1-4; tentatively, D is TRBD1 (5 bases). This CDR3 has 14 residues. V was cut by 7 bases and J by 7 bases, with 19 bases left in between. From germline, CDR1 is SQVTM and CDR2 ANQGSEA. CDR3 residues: CSAHAGEGSEKLFF. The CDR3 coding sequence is TGCAGCGCCCATGCGGGGGAAGGATCTGAAAAACTGTTTTTT.

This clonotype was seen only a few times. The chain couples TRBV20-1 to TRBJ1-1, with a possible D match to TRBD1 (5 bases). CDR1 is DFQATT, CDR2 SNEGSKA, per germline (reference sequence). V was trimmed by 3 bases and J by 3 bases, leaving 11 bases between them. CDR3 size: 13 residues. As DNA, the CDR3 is TGCAGTGCTAGTGGTGACAGAGACACTGAAGCTTTCTTT. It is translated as CSASGDRDTEAFF.

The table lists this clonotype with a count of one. CDR3 bases: TGTGCCAGCACGGTGGGACAAGAGACCCAGTACTTC. This gives the protein CASTVGQETQYF. V gene TRBV7-9 combines with J gene TRBJ2-5; D not resolved. CDR1 and CDR2 from the germline V gene are SEHNR and FQNEAQ (reference sequence). The CDR3 length is 12 residues. V lost 7 bases, J lost 2 bases, and 8 bases lay in between.

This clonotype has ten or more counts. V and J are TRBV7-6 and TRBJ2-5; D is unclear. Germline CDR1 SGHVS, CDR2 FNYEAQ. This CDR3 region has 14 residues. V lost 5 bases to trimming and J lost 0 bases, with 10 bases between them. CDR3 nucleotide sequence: TGTGCCAGCAGCCCCAACGGGTACCAAGAGACCCAGTACTTC. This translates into CASSPNGYQETQYF. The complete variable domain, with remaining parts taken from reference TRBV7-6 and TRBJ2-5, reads GAGVSQSPRYKVTKRGQDVALRCDPISGHVSLYWYRQALGQGPEFLTYFNYEAQQDKSGLPNDRFSAERPEGSISTLTIQRTEQRDSAMYRCASSPNGYQETQYFGPGTRLLVL.

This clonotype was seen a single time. In DNA form, the CDR3 reads TGTGCCAGCAGTTTCAGCGGACGATCCTACGAGCAGTACTTC. This encodes CASSFSGRSYEQYF. This chain connects TRBV28 to TRBJ2-7; tentative D call: TRBD2 (5 bases). Trimming removed 3 bases from V and 1 base from J, with 10 bases in between. The CDR3 runs 14 residues. The germline gives CDR1 MDHEN, CDR2 SYDVKM.

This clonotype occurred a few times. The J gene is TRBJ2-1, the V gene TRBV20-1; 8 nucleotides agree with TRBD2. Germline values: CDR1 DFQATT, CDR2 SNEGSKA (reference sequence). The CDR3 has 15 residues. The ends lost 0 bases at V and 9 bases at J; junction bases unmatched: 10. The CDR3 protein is CSARDQGLALGEQFF. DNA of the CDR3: TGCAGTGCTAGAGATCAAGGACTAGCCCTCGGTGAGCAGTTCTTC.

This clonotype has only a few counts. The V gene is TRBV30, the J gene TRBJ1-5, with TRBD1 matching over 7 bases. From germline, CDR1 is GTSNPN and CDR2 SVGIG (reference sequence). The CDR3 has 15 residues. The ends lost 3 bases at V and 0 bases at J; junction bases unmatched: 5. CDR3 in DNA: TGTGCCTGGAGCGCGGGACAGTATAGCAATCAGCCCCAGCATTTT. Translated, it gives CAWSAGQYSNQPQHF.

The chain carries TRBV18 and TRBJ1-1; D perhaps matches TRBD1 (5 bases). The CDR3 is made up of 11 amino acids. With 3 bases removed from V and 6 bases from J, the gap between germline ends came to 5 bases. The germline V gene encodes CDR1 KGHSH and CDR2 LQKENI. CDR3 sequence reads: CASSPGAEAFF. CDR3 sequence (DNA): TGTGCCAGCTCACCGGGGGCTGAAGCTTTCTTT.

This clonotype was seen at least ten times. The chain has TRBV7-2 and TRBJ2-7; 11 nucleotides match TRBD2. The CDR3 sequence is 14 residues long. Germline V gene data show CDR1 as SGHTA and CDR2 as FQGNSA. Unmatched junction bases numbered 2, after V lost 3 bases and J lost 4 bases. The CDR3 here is CASSFSGGVYEQYF. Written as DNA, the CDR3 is TGTGCCAGCAGCTTTAGCGGGGGGGTTTACGAGCAGTACTTC.

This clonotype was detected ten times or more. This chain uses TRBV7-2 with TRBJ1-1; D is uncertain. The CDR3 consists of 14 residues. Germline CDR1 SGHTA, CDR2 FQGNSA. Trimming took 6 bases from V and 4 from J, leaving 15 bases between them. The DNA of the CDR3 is TGTGCCAGCAGACAAGGACCTGGGGTCACTGAAGCTTTCTTT. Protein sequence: CASRQGPGVTEAFF.

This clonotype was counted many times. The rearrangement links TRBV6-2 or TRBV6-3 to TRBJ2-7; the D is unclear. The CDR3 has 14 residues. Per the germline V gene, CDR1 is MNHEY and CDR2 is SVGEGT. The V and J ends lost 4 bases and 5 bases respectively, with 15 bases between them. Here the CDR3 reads CASSSTVPLDEQYF. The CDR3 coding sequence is TGTGCCAGCAGTTCGACGGTACCCCTTGACGAGCAGTACTTC.

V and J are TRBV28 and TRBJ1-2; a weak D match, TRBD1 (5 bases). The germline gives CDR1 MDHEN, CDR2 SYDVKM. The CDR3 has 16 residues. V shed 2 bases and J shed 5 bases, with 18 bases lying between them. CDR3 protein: CASSLVGAEKLYGYTF. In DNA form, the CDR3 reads TGTGCCAGCAGTTTAGTTGGGGCAGAAAAACTATATGGCTACACCTTC.

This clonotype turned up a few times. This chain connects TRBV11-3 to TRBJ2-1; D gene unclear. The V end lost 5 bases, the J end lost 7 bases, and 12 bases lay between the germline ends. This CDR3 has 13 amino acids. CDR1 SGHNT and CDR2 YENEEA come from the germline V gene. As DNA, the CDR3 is TGTGCCAGCAGCGTAAACAGCAAGAATGAGCAGTTCTTC. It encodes CASSVNSKNEQFF. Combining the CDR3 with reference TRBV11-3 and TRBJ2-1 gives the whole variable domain EAGVVQSPRYKIIEKKQPVAFWCNPISGHNTLYWYLQNLGQGPELLIRYENEEAVDDSQLPKDRFSAERLKGVDSTLKIQPAELGDSAVYLCASSVNSKNEQFFGPGTRLTVL.

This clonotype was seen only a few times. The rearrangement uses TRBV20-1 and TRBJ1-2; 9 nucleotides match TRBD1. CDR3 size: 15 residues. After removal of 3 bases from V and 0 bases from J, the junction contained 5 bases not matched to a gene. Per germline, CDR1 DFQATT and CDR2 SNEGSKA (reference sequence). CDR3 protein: CSARSGQGANYGYTF. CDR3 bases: TGCAGTGCTAGGTCGGGACAGGGAGCTAACTATGGCTACACCTTC.

The CDR3 bases are TGTGCCAGCAGTCCGAGGACAGGGGCTATCTCCTATAATTCACCCCTCCACTTT. Protein sequence: CASSPRTGAISYNSPLHF. J is TRBJ1-6 and V is TRBV28, with 9 nucleotides matching TRBD1. The germline gives CDR1 MDHEN, CDR2 SYDVKM. The CDR3 is 18 residues long. V lost 5 bases, J lost 0 bases, and 8 bases stayed unmatched.

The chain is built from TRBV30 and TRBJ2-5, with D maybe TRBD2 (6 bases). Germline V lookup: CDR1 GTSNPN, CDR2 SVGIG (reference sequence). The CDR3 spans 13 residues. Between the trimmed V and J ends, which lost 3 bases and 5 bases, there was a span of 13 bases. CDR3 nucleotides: TGTGCCTGGAGCGGGGAAGGAGGGGAGACCCAGTACTTC. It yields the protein CAWSGEGGETQYF. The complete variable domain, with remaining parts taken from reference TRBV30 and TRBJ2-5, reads SQTIHQWPATLVQPVGSPLSLECTVEGTSNPNLYWYRQAAGRGLQLLFYSVGIGQISSEVPQNLSASRPQDRQFILSSKKLLLSDSGFYLCAWSGEGGETQYFGPGTRLLVL.

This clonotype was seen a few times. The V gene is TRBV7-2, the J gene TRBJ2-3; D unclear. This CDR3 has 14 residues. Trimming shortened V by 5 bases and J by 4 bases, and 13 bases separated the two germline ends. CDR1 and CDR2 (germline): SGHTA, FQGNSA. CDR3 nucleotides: TGTGCCAGCAGCCCCCACTCAGCCCCAGATACGCAGTATTTT. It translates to CASSPHSAPDTQYF.

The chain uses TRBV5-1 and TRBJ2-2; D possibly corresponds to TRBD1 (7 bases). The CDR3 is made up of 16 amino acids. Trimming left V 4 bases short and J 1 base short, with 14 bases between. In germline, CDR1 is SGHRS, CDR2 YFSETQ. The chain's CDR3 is CASSGGTALNTGELFF. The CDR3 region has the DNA TGCGCCAGCAGCGGGGGGACAGCCCTGAACACCGGGGAGCTGTTTTTT.

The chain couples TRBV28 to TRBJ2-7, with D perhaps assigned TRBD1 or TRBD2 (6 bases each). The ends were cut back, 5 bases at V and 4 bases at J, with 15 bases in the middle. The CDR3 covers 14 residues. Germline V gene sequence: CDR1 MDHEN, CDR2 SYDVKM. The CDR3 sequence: CASSAPGAGYEQYF. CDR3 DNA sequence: TGTGCCAGCAGTGCCCCGGGGGCAGGGTACGAGCAGTACTTC.

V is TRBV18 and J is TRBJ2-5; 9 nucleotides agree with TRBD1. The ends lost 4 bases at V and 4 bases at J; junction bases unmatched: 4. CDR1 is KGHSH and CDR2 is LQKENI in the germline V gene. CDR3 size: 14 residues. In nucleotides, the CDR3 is TGTGCCAGCTCACAGGGACAGGGAGGAGAGACCCAGTACTTC. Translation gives CASSQGQGGETQYF.

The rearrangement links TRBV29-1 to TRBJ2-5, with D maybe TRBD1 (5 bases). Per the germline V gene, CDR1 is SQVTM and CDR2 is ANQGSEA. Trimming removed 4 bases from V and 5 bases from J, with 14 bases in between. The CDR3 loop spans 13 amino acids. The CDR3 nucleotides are TGCAGCGTTGTACTCCCAGGGCAGGAGACCCAGTACTTC. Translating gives CSVVLPGQETQYF.

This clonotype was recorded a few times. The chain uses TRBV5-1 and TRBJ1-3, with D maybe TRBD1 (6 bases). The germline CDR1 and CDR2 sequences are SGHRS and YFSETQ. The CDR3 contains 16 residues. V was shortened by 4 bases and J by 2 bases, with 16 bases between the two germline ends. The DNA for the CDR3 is TGCGCCAGCAGCGAAATCGGGGGCGCGGCTGGAAACACCATATATTTT. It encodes CASSEIGGAAGNTIYF.

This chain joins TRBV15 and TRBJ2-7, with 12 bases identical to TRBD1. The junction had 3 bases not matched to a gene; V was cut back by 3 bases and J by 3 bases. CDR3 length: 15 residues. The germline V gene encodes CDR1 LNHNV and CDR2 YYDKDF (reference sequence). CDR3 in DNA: TGTGCCACCAGCAGCGGGACAGGGGGCTTCTACGAGCAGTACTTC. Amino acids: CATSSGTGGFYEQYF.